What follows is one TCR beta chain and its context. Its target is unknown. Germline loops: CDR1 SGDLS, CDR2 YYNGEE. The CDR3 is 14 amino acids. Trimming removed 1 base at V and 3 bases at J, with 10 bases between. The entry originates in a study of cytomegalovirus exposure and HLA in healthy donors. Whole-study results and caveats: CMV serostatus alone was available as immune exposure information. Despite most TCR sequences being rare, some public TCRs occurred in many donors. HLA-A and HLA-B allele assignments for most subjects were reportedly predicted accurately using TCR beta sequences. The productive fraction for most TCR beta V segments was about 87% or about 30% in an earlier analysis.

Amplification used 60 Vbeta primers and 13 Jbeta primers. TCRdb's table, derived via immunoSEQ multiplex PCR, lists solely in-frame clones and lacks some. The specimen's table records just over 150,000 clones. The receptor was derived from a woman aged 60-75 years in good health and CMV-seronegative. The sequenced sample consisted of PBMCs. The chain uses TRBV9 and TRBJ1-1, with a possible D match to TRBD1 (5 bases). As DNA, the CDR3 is TGTGCCAGCAGCGTATCAGACAGCCACACTGAAGCTTTCTTT. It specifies CASSVSDSHTEAFF.